The clone carrying this T cell receptor beta chain was detected a few times. This sample stems from a study of blood T cell repertoires in COVID-19. Study at large: The United States, Italy and Spain supplied acute and convalescent COVID-19 samples.

Either two negative PCRs, clearance, or symptom resolution qualified Cohort 3 donors as recovered. Per the original methods: How many nucleated cells were present was estimated from reference gene primer amplification. The assay was immunoSEQ multiplex PCR, and TCRdb's table has in-frame clones only and misses some. That table is the source of V, J and clone size, and D and trimming were worked out from the DNA. The sample yields some 200,000 clones, approximately 85% seen once. Unmatched junction bases numbered 5, after V lost 4 bases and J lost 2 bases. The germline V gene has CDR1 MDHEN and CDR2 SYDVKM. This CDR3 contains 14 residues.

The source material was PBMCs or T cells enriched from blood (not recorded which). The chain employs TRBV28 and TRBJ2-7; the match to TRBD1 covers 7 bases. The TCR sequence derives from a man between 35 and 55 years old who had recovered from COVID-19. CDR3 sequence reads: CASSSGQSTYEQYF. The CDR3 DNA reads as TGTGCCAGCAGTTCGGGACAGTCAACCTACGAGCAGTACTTC.